Presented here are 32 T cell receptor beta chains from one specimen sequenced in a study of T-cell memory formation after mild COVID-19. One entry per CDR3 protein, called by TCRdb with MiXCR from the 5' RACE reads. The sample records about 110,000 distinct CDR3 sequences, 15% to 20% being singletons. The sequenced sample was PBMCs or a T cell subset sorted from them (not recorded which). The origin of the receptors is a man between 18 and 35 years old who had mild COVID-19 (a few samples of this study predate the infection). Cell type and time point are not known.

This clonotype came up a few times. The chain has TRBV20-1 and TRBJ2-7; D remains unclear. CDR1 DFQATT and CDR2 SNEGSKA come from the germline V gene (reference sequence). This CDR3 has 13 amino acids. V was clipped by 0 bases and J by 2 bases, with 8 bases between them. The CDR3 spells CSARDWITYEQYF. DNA of the CDR3: TGCAGTGCTAGAGATTGGATAACCTACGAGCAGTACTTC.

This clonotype was seen a few times. This sequence joins TRBV6-2 or TRBV6-3 and TRBJ2-1; a weak D match, TRBD2 (5 bases). The germline V and J ends were trimmed by 6 bases and 9 bases, with 12 bases remaining between them. CDR3 length equals 12 residues. Germline assignment: CDR1 MNHEY and CDR2 SVGEGT. For the CDR3, the DNA is TGTGCCAGCAGACTCCCGGGAACTGAGCAGTTCTTC. Its protein product is CASRLPGTEQFF.

This clonotype showed up just a few times. This chain connects TRBV12-3 or TRBV12-4 to TRBJ2-2; the D gene is possibly TRBD1 (6 bases). Trimming removed 6 bases from V and 4 bases from J, with 12 bases in between. The CDR3 spans 14 residues. CDR3 sequence reads: CASSSGQRTGELFF. The CDR3 DNA reads as TGTGCCAGCAGCTCCGGACAGCGCACCGGGGAGCTGTTTTTT.

The chain combines TRBV7-2 with TRBJ2-7, with D perhaps TRBD2 (6 bases). CDR3 length equals 14 residues. Deletions cut 5 bases from V and 3 bases from J, with 14 bases between. CDR1 and CDR2 (germline): SGHTA, FQGNSA. In nucleotides, the CDR3 is TGTGCCAGCAGCCAGGGACTCGTATACTACGAGCAGTACTTC. This translates into CASSQGLVYYEQYF.

This clonotype was observed a handful of times. The V gene is TRBV2, the J gene TRBJ1-5; D ambiguous. The CDR3 spans 13 residues. V was shortened by 7 bases and J by 0 bases, with 7 bases between the two germline ends. In germline, CDR1 is SNHLY, CDR2 FYNNEI. The CDR3, as DNA: TGTGCCAGCACCATTTATAGCAATCAGCCCCAGCATTTT. Translated: CASTIYSNQPQHF.

This chain links TRBV5-1 with TRBJ2-3; 7 bases map to TRBD2. This CDR3 is 14 amino acids long. Germline CDR1 is SGHRS and CDR2 is YFSETQ. Unmatched junction bases numbered 7, after V lost 7 bases and J lost 2 bases. The CDR3 loop is CASGREGFTDTQYF. CDR3 sequence (DNA): TGCGCCAGCGGAAGGGAGGGATTCACAGATACGCAGTATTTT.

This clonotype has more than one count but fewer than ten. This chain joins TRBV7-9 and TRBJ2-3, with TRBD1 identical over 10 bases. Germline CDR1 and CDR2: SEHNR and FQNEAQ (reference sequence). This CDR3 spans 14 amino acids. Germline trimming cut 1 base from V and 7 bases from J; bases unmatched to any gene: 2. Here the CDR3 DNA reads TGTGCCAGCAGCTTAGGACAGGGGGCTAATACGCAGTATTTT. Its translation: CASSLGQGANTQYF.

In regard to this clonotype: The junction differs from germline at one of its ends, possibly a read error. The V call is TRBV12-3 or TRBV12-4, the J call TRBJ1-3, with D unclear. The CDR3 loop spans 18 amino acids. The CDR3 nucleotides read TGTGCCAGCAGTCCCCACCATTTCGAGTACGGCTCTGGAAACACCTTATATTTT. Translating it yields CASSPHHFEYGSGNTLYF.

Only a few counts were recorded for this clonotype. This rearrangement joins TRBV7-2 to TRBJ1-1; D ambiguous. CDR1 SGHTA and CDR2 FQGNSA come from the germline V gene. V was shortened by 4 bases and J by 6 bases, with 12 bases between the two germline ends. The CDR3 contains 13 residues. The chain's CDR3 is CASSSAVRPEAFF. CDR3 in DNA: TGTGCCAGCAGCTCTGCAGTTAGGCCTGAAGCTTTCTTT.

V usage is TRBV4-1 and J usage is TRBJ2-5; 7 nucleotides match TRBD1. Unmatched junction bases numbered 8, after V lost 3 bases and J lost 4 bases. The CDR3 length is 15 residues. Germline CDR1 MGHRA, CDR2 YSYEKL. The CDR3 coding sequence is TGCGCCAGCAGCCACCATGGGACAGTTTTAGAGACCCAGTACTTC. Translating gives CASSHHGTVLETQYF.

CDR3 bases: TGTGCCAGCAGCTTCGGGGGGTCGAAGACCCAGTACTTC. Protein product: CASSFGGSKTQYF. V gene TRBV7-8 combines with J gene TRBJ2-5; 7 bases map to TRBD2. The CDR3 is made up of 13 amino acids. Germline CDR1 and CDR2: SGHVS and FQNEAQ. Unmatched junction bases numbered 4, after V lost 3 bases and J lost 6 bases.

The V gene is TRBV20-1, the J gene TRBJ2-5, with TRBD1 matching over 9 bases. V lost 2 bases to trimming and J lost 4 bases; unmatched junction nucleotides: 11. The CDR3 contains 16 residues. Germline V gene lookup returns CDR1 DFQATT and CDR2 SNEGSKA (reference sequence). In nucleotides, the CDR3 is TGCAGTGCTAGATGGGACAGGGAAACTTATAGAGAGACCCAGTACTTC. Translating gives CSARWDRETYRETQYF.

This sequence joins TRBV20-1 and TRBJ2-7; TRBD1 agrees at 9 bases. Germline values: CDR1 DFQATT, CDR2 SNEGSKA (reference sequence). CDR3 length equals 12 residues. The CDR3 DNA is TGCAGCTGGGGACAGGGTGTTTACGAGCAGTACTTC. This encodes CSWGQGVYEQYF.

This clonotype was seen only a few times. V usage is TRBV6-5 and J usage is TRBJ2-5, with D perhaps TRBD2 (6 bases). With 3 bases removed from V and 4 bases from J, the gap between germline ends came to 12 bases. Germline V gene lookup returns CDR1 MNHEY and CDR2 SVGAGI. This CDR3 spans 14 amino acids. For the CDR3, the DNA is TGTGCCAGCAGTTATATCGACGGGAGAGAGACCCAGTACTTC. Amino acid sequence: CASSYIDGRETQYF.

This clonotype showed up just a few times. The V call is TRBV11-2, the J call TRBJ1-2, with D perhaps TRBD1 (5 bases). The V end was cut by 3 bases, the J end by 4 bases, with 9 bases between. The CDR3 length is 13 residues. Germline V gene data show CDR1 as SGHAT and CDR2 as FQNNGV. The CDR3: CASSFTGSYGYTF. The CDR3 nucleotides are TGTGCCAGCAGCTTTACAGGTTCCTATGGCTACACCTTC.

This clonotype was seen a single time. The chain recombines TRBV9 with TRBJ1-1, with TRBD1 as a possible D gene (5 bases). This CDR3 contains 16 residues. CDR1 and CDR2 (germline): SGDLS, YYNGEE. V dropped 0 bases and J dropped 1 base, with 13 bases sitting between them. CDR3 DNA sequence: TGTGCCAGCAGCGTAGCTAGTCAGGGAGGGAACACTGAAGCTTTCTTT. It encodes CASSVASQGGNTEAFF.

The table lists this clonotype with a few counts. The V and J genes are TRBV5-1 and TRBJ1-2, with TRBD1 matching over 8 bases. V shed 0 bases, J shed 4 bases, and the junction held 5 bases outside the gene matches. Germline V lookup: CDR1 SGHRS, CDR2 YFSETQ. The CDR3 contains 15 residues. In nucleotides, the CDR3 is TGCGCCAGCAGCTTGGCAGGGGGCAATGGCTATGGCTACACCTTC. Translation gives CASSLAGGNGYGYTF.

The chain links TRBV4-3 to TRBJ2-6; D is uncertain. The V and J ends lost 0 bases and 2 bases respectively, with 8 bases between them. There are 16 residues in the CDR3. The V gene's germline CDR1 is LGHNA and CDR2 YSLEER. CDR3 in DNA: TGCGCCAGCAGCCAAGATGGGTCAGCTGGGGCCAACGTCCTGACTTTC. It codes for CASSQDGSAGANVLTF.

The CDR3 DNA follows: TGTGCCAGCAGCAGACAGCCCTACGAGCAGTACGTC. It yields the protein CASSRQPYEQYV. This sequence joins TRBV11-2 and TRBJ2-7, with D possibly matching TRBD1 (5 bases). Per the germline V gene, CDR1 is SGHAT and CDR2 is FQNNGV. V was shortened by 5 bases and J by 2 bases, with 7 bases between the two germline ends. The CDR3 sequence is 12 residues long.

This chain connects TRBV27 to TRBJ1-2; D is undetermined. With 9 bases removed from V and 5 bases from J, the gap between germline ends came to 13 bases. The CDR3 loop spans 12 amino acids. CDR1 and CDR2 (germline): MNHEY, SMNVEV (reference sequence). In nucleotides, the CDR3 is TGTGCCAGTCGCTCGAGGCTTTATGGCTACACCTTC. As protein: CASRSRLYGYTF.

The chain links TRBV6-6 to TRBJ1-5, with a possible D match to TRBD1 (5 bases). Germline CDR1 and CDR2: MNHNY and SVGAGI (reference sequence). Trimming took off 6 bases at V and 4 bases at J, with 16 bases between the two ends. The CDR3 length is 15 residues. The chain's CDR3 is CASSPPGGANQPQHF. The CDR3 DNA follows: TGTGCCAGCAGCCCTCCTGGAGGGGCTAATCAGCCCCAGCATTTT.

This chain uses TRBV5-1 with TRBJ2-7; 7 nucleotides line up with TRBD1. CDR1 and CDR2 (germline): SGHRS, YFSETQ. This CDR3 region has 14 residues. The junction had 7 bases not matched to a gene; V was cut back by 4 bases and J by 3 bases. CDR3 sequence: CASSRKDRDYEQYF. The CDR3, as DNA: TGCGCCAGCAGCCGAAAAGACAGGGACTACGAGCAGTACTTC.

This chain links TRBV7-2 with TRBJ1-3; 7 bases match TRBD1. The CDR3 totals 15 residues. Germline CDR1 is SGHTA and CDR2 is FQGNSA. J lost 1 base, V lost 3 bases, and 3 bases had no gene match. DNA for the CDR3: TGTGCCAGCAGCTTCGGCAGGGGGTCTGGAAACACCATATATTTT. Its translation: CASSFGRGSGNTIYF.

The rearrangement joins TRBV7-2 to TRBJ2-5, with 7 bases matching TRBD1. V gave up 2 bases and J gave up 2 bases; unmatched junction bases: 5. Germline V gene data show CDR1 as SGHTA and CDR2 as FQGNSA. The CDR3 runs to 15 residues. The CDR3 nucleotides are TGTGCCAGCAGCTTACGCGGCAGGGGGCAAGAGACCCAGTACTTC. Amino acids: CASSLRGRGQETQYF. Using reference TRBV7-2 and TRBJ2-5 for the parts outside the CDR3, the full variable domain is GAGVSQSPSNKVTEKGKDVELRCDPISGHTALYWYRQSLGQGLEFLIYFQGNSAPDKSGLPSDRFSAERTGGSVSTLTIQRTQQEDSAVYLCASSLRGRGQETQYFGPGTRLLVL.

J is TRBJ2-1 and V is TRBV6-5, with D possibly being TRBD2 (6 bases). CDR1 is MNHEY, CDR2 SVGAGI, per germline. CDR3 length: 15 residues. The V gene lost 3 bases and the J gene lost 2 bases, with 11 bases spanning the gap. DNA of the CDR3: TGTGCCAGCAGTTATAGGAGGGAGGCCTACAATGAGCAGTTCTTC. This gives the protein CASSYRREAYNEQFF.

This clonotype was seen ten or more times. The gene calls are TRBV4-2 and TRBJ1-1; the match to TRBD1 covers 7 bases. V was pared by 4 bases and J by 3 bases, with 2 bases of the junction left unmatched. In germline, CDR1 is LGHNA, CDR2 YNFKEQ. The CDR3 is 13 residues long. The DNA of the CDR3 is TGTGCCAGCAGCCCTGACAGGGACACTGAAGCTTTCTTT. The encoded protein is CASSPDRDTEAFF.

This clonotype has at least ten counts. The chain couples TRBV7-2 to TRBJ1-2, with 8 bases identical to TRBD1. This CDR3 contains 14 residues. With V trimmed by 7 bases and J by 3 bases, 7 bases remained unmatched. The germline V gene encodes CDR1 SGHTA and CDR2 FQGNSA. CDR3 nucleotides: TGTGCCAGCAAAGGGGACAGGAGGGACTATGGCTACACCTTC. Its translation is CASKGDRRDYGYTF. Full variable domain (remainder filled in from reference TRBV7-2 and TRBJ1-2): GAGVSQSPSNKVTEKGKDVELRCDPISGHTALYWYRQSLGQGLEFLIYFQGNSAPDKSGLPSDRFSAERTGGSVSTLTIQRTQQEDSAVYLCASKGDRRDYGYTFGSGTRLTVV.

This clonotype has a handful of counts. The V call is TRBV20-1, the J call TRBJ1-2; possibly TRBD1 for D (5 bases). Germline CDR1 is DFQATT and CDR2 is SNEGSKA (reference sequence). This CDR3 is 15 amino acids long. Trimming stripped 5 bases from V and 4 bases from J, with 20 bases between. Here the CDR3 reads CSAHPWQGLPYGYTF. The CDR3 region has the DNA TGCAGTGCTCACCCTTGGCAGGGCTTACCCTATGGCTACACCTTC.

This clonotype appeared a few times. The V and J genes are TRBV20-1 and TRBJ2-3; 9 bases agree with TRBD2. The germline CDR1 and CDR2 sequences are DFQATT and SNEGSKA (reference sequence). The V gene end was trimmed by 6 bases and the J gene end by 2 bases; junction bases not matched to a gene: 6. The length of the CDR3 is 14 residues. The CDR3 here is CSALSGGNTDTQYF. CDR3 DNA sequence: TGCAGTGCCCTTAGCGGGGGAAACACAGATACGCAGTATTTT.

This clonotype came up a few times. V usage is TRBV6-6 and J usage is TRBJ1-1; 8 bases match TRBD1. V lost 2 bases to trimming and J lost 0 bases; unmatched junction nucleotides: 2. CDR3 length: 15 amino acids. The germline V gene has CDR1 MNHNY and CDR2 SVGAGI (reference sequence). The CDR3 protein is CASSYGDRMNTEAFF. The CDR3 DNA is TGTGCCAGCAGTTACGGGGACAGGATGAACACTGAAGCTTTCTTT.

Only a few counts were recorded for this clonotype. The gene calls are TRBV19 and TRBJ1-1; no definite D call. There are 12 residues in the CDR3. CDR1 and CDR2 (germline): LNHDA, SQIVND (reference sequence). The ends were cut back, 5 bases at V and 7 bases at J, with 11 bases in the middle. The chain's CDR3 is CASSSLGSEAFF. Here the CDR3 DNA reads TGTGCCAGTAGTTCCCTAGGAAGTGAAGCTTTCTTT.

The CDR3 coding sequence is TGCGCCAGCAGCAAGCGCGAGGGTGGTGGCACTGAAGCTTTCTTT. It is translated as CASSKREGGGTEAFF. The chain carries TRBV4-3 and TRBJ1-1, with D unclear. Germline CDR1 is LGHNA and CDR2 is YSLEER. This CDR3 region has 15 residues. The ends were cut back, 5 bases at V and 4 bases at J, with 17 bases in the middle.